Following are 20 T cell receptor beta chains from one sample sequenced in a study of blood T cells in healthy people across ages. Using a J-beta primer mix together with a sample-barcoded 5' primer, a second PCR was run for roughly 7 to 11 cycles. TCRdb recomputed calls from the 5' RACE reads with MiXCR, one row per CDR3 protein. The table has over 950,000 distinct CDR3 sequences, 35% to 40% seen once. Sequences were obtained from blood. Receptor source: a man aged 18 to 30 in good health.

The rearrangement links TRBV7-2 to TRBJ2-5; no reliable D call. This CDR3 is built from 17 residues. V was trimmed by 2 bases and J by 0 bases, leaving 16 bases between them. Germline V gene sequence: CDR1 SGHTA, CDR2 FQGNSA. The chain's CDR3 is CASSLFTWVRYQETQYF. The CDR3 DNA is TGTGCCAGCAGCTTATTCACTTGGGTGAGGTACCAAGAGACCCAGTACTTC.

This chain joins TRBV7-9 and TRBJ2-5; 7 positions agree with TRBD1. Germline V CDR1 and CDR2: SEHNR, FQNEAQ (reference sequence). The CDR3 has 14 residues. Losses at the gene ends were 5 bases for V and 11 bases for J; bases not matched to a gene: 14. CDR3 sequence reads: CASSPATGDNEQYF. The DNA for the CDR3 is TGTGCCAGCAGCCCAGCTACAGGGGACAATGAGCAGTACTTC.

The CDR3 DNA reads TGCGCCAGCAGCTTGTCTCCAGGGAATTCACCCCTCCACTTT. Translating gives CASSLSPGNSPLHF. The J gene is TRBJ1-6, the V gene TRBV5-1; tentatively, D is TRBD1 (5 bases). CDR3 length equals 14 residues. Between the trimmed V and J ends, which lost 1 base and 7 bases, there was a span of 9 bases. Germline CDR1 SGHRS, CDR2 YFSETQ.

V gene TRBV12-3 or TRBV12-4 combines with J gene TRBJ1-2; D is ambiguous. V shed 6 bases and J shed 4 bases, with 12 bases lying between them. This CDR3 contains 13 residues. The chain's CDR3 is CASRKDTTYGYTF. Written as DNA, the CDR3 is TGTGCCAGCAGGAAAGACACCACCTATGGCTACACCTTC.

For this clonotype: A junction end diverges from the germline sequence, so it may reflect a read error. This chain connects TRBV4-1 to TRBJ2-7; D is unclear. Germline lookup yields CDR1 MGHRA and CDR2 YSYEKL. CDR3 size: 14 residues. The CDR3 reads CASGQDTRIYEQYF. The CDR3 region has the DNA TGCGCCAGCGGCCAAGATACGAGGATCTACGAGCAGTACTTC.

The chain couples TRBV7-2 to TRBJ2-2, with 7 bases that match TRBD2. Germline lookup yields CDR1 SGHTA and CDR2 FQGNSA. This CDR3 is 15 amino acids long. Trimming cost V 5 bases and J 3 bases; bases outside gene matches: 6. DNA of the CDR3: TGTGCCAGCAGCCCAGCTAGCGGTGACACCGGGGAGCTGTTTTTT. It codes for CASSPASGDTGELFF.

This clonotype was counted ten times or more. The chain joins TRBV12-3 or TRBV12-4 to TRBJ2-1; 11 nucleotides line up with TRBD2. The CDR3 length is 15 residues. Trimming cost V 5 bases and J 2 bases; bases outside gene matches: 2. CDR3 DNA: TGTGCCAGCAGTCCGGGACTAGCGGCCTACAATGAGCAGTTCTTC. This codes for CASSPGLAAYNEQFF.

CDR3 protein: CARVTGGAGGYTF. Here the CDR3 DNA reads TGTGCCCGTGTAACAGGGGGCGCTGGGGGCTACACCTTC. This rearrangement joins TRBV21-1 to TRBJ1-2; TRBD1 reflects the table's D call only, with no check against the DNA. TRBV21-1 is flagged as a pseudogene. This CDR3 comprises 13 residues.

This clonotype occurred many times. V and J are TRBV4-3 and TRBJ1-2; tentatively, D is TRBD1 (5 bases). The V gene's germline CDR1 is LGHNA and CDR2 YSLEER. The V gene lost 2 bases and the J gene lost 2 bases, with 6 bases spanning the gap. The CDR3 is 13 residues long. The CDR3, as DNA: TGCGCCAGCAGCCAACGACAGAACTATGGCTACACCTTC. Amino acids: CASSQRQNYGYTF.

A remark on this clonotype: At one boundary the junction diverges from the germline segment, which might be a read error. In nucleotides, the CDR3 is TGTGCCAGCAGAAGAGACAGGAGCTCCGACAATGAGCAGTTCTTC. Its translation is CASRRDRSSDNEQFF. The chain joins TRBV7-8 to TRBJ2-1, with D possibly being TRBD1 (6 bases). Germline V lookup: CDR1 SGHVS, CDR2 FQNEAQ. The CDR3 loop spans 15 amino acids.

V gene TRBV29-1 combines with J gene TRBJ1-1, with no clear D. The germline CDR1 and CDR2 sequences are SQVTM and ANQGSEA. The CDR3 length is 13 residues. Trimming removed 1 base from V and 0 bases from J, with 6 bases in between. This CDR3 is CSVEGTMNTEAFF. CDR3 nucleotide sequence: TGCAGCGTTGAAGGTACGATGAACACTGAAGCTTTCTTT.

The chain combines TRBV20-1 with TRBJ2-2; D is unclear. The CDR3 runs to 12 residues. Per the germline V gene, CDR1 is DFQATT and CDR2 is SNEGSKA (reference sequence). V dropped 3 bases and J dropped 2 bases, with 4 bases sitting between them. CDR3 protein: CSASGNTGELFF. CDR3 sequence (DNA): TGCAGTGCTAGCGGAAACACCGGGGAGCTGTTTTTT.

The V and J genes are TRBV6-5 and TRBJ2-5, with 8 bases lining up with TRBD1. The ends lost 6 bases at V and 2 bases at J; junction bases unmatched: 8. The CDR3 is made up of 15 amino acids. CDR1 and CDR2 (germline): MNHEY, SVGAGI. CDR3 protein: CASRNDRGRQETQYF. The DNA of the CDR3 is TGTGCCAGCAGGAACGACAGGGGACGACAAGAGACCCAGTACTTC.

The chain joins TRBV13 to TRBJ1-2; 9 bases are a match to TRBD1. The ends lost 1 base at V and 4 bases at J; junction bases unmatched: 4. The CDR3 totals 15 residues. The germline gives CDR1 PRHDT, CDR2 FYEKMQ (reference sequence). This CDR3 reads CASSLARQGVYGYTF. The DNA for the CDR3 is TGTGCCAGCAGCTTAGCCCGACAGGGGGTCTATGGCTACACCTTC. Full variable domain (missing parts from reference TRBV13 and TRBJ1-2): AAGVIQSPRHLIKEKRETATLKCYPIPRHDTVYWYQQGPGQDPQFLISFYEKMQSDKGSIPDRFSAQQFSDYHSELNMSSLELGDSALYFCASSLARQGVYGYTFGSGTRLTVV.

This clonotype has ten or more counts. The J gene is TRBJ2-1, the V gene TRBV5-1; D is ambiguous. The length of the CDR3 is 14 residues. Germline loops: CDR1 SGHRS, CDR2 YFSETQ. The V end was cut by 0 bases, the J end by 4 bases, with 8 bases between. The CDR3 spells CASSLDPEYNEQFF. The CDR3 nucleotides are TGCGCCAGCAGCTTGGATCCCGAGTACAATGAGCAGTTCTTC. Variable domain in full (rest from reference TRBV5-1 and TRBJ2-1): KAGVTQTPRYLIKTRGQQVTLSCSPISGHRSVSWYQQTPGQGLQFLFEYFSETQRNKGNFPGRFSGRQFSNSRSEMNVSTLELGDSALYLCASSLDPEYNEQFFGPGTRLTVL.

The chain recombines TRBV5-1 with TRBJ1-1; D is unresolved. Germline CDR1 and CDR2: SGHRS and YFSETQ. The V gene lost 0 bases and the J gene lost 11 bases, with 17 bases spanning the gap. The CDR3 consists of 14 residues. CDR3 bases: TGCGCCAGCAGCTTGGAGGACCGGGGAGGTAGGGCTTTCTTT. Amino acids: CASSLEDRGGRAFF.

The V and J genes are TRBV19 and TRBJ1-1; D may be TRBD1 (5 bases). Germline CDR1 LNHDA, CDR2 SQIVND (reference sequence). The V end lost 5 bases, the J end lost 3 bases, and 7 bases lay between the germline ends. The CDR3 has 12 amino acids. The DNA for the CDR3 is TGTGCCAGTAGTCCACAGGACACTGAAGCTTTCTTT. It encodes CASSPQDTEAFF.

The V and J genes are TRBV7-2 and TRBJ2-1; D call uncertain. This CDR3 is built from 13 residues. CDR1 and CDR2 (germline): SGHTA, FQGNSA. V was shortened by 9 bases and J by 9 bases, with 18 bases between the two germline ends. The CDR3 protein is CASKPYTILEQFF. Written as DNA, the CDR3 is TGTGCCAGTAAACCCTATACAATTCTTGAGCAGTTCTTC.

The rearrangement uses TRBV7-2 and TRBJ2-5; 11 positions agree with TRBD2. V trimming: 4 bases; J trimming: 11 bases; junction bases outside the gene matches: 12. The CDR3 loop spans 15 amino acids. Germline-derived CDR1 and CDR2 are SGHTA and FQGNSA. CDR3 sequence: CASSSGLAEAHEQYF. CDR3 DNA sequence: TGTGCCAGCAGCTCGGGACTAGCGGAGGCCCATGAGCAGTACTTC.

The chain recombines TRBV7-2 with TRBJ2-5; D is undetermined. Germline lookup yields CDR1 SGHTA and CDR2 FQGNSA. The CDR3 totals 12 residues. The V gene lost 3 bases and the J gene lost 6 bases, with 8 bases spanning the gap. This CDR3 is CASSFGIKTQYF. Written as DNA, the CDR3 is TGTGCCAGCAGCTTCGGAATAAAGACCCAGTACTTC.